This T cell receptor (beta chain) was recovered during a study of shared clonotypes between healthy human individuals. Notes on the study in general: Depth of sequencing was expected to influence donor clonotype sharing. Non-shared clonotypes were found to have lower generation probabilities than the clonotypes that were shared by all four of the sorted-subset donors. Approximately 5.4% of naive CD4 clonotypes were common to a handful of donors.

Terminally differentiated effector memory CD45RA+ cells were excluded from the naive CD8 cells, which were CD45RO-negative and positively selected for CCR7. Worth noting for this clone: What it binds is unknown.

The CDR3 sequence is 14 residues long. V was clipped by 7 bases and J by 4 bases, with 13 bases between them. From germline, CDR1 is MNHEY and CDR2 SMNVEV (reference sequence). In the original processing: Filtering differed because ImmunoSEQ produced junction-only sequences that carried no quality scores. Libraries were prepared by immunoSEQ multiplex PCR; TCRdb keeps only in-frame clonotypes and omits some of them. The V and J calls and clone size come from that table; D and trimming were worked out from the DNA. This table holds over 2,000,000 clones, roughly 95% found once. This receptor was taken from a man aged 18 to 35 in good health. Some clones in this sample may be carry-over from other donors' samples. This chain links TRBV27 with TRBJ1-4; D is possibly TRBD1 (5 bases). The material sequenced was naive CD8+ T cells from PBMCs. Here the CDR3 DNA reads TGTGCCAGCATGGGCCAGGGTTATAATGAAAAACTGTTTTTT. This sequence encodes CASMGQGYNEKLFF.